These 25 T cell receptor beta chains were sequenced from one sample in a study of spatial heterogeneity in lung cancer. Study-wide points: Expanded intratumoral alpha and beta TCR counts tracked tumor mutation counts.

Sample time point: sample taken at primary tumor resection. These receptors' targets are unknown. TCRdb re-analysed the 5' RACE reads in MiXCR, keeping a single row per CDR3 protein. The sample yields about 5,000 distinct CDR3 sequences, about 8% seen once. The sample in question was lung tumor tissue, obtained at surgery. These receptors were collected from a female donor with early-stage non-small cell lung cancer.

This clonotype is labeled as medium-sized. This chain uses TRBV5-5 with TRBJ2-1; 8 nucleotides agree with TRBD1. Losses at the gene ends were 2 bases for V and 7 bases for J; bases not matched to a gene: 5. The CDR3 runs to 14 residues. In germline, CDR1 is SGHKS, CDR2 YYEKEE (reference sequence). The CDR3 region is CASSLQGDMNEQFF. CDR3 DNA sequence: TGTGCCAGCAGCTTACAGGGGGACATGAATGAGCAGTTCTTC.

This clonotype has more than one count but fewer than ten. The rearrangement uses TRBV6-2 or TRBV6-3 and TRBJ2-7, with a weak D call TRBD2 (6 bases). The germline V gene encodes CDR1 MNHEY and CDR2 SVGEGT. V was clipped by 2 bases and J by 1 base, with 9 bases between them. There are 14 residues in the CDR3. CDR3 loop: CASSYHGGSYEQYF. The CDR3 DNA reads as TGTGCCAGCAGTTACCATGGAGGGTCCTACGAGCAGTACTTC.

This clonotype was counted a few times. CDR3: CASSLSPGPADTQYF. The DNA for the CDR3 is TGCGCCAGCAGCTTGTCGCCAGGGCCTGCAGATACGCAGTATTTT. The rearrangement links TRBV5-1 to TRBJ2-3; a possible D gene is TRBD1 (5 bases). The CDR3 spans 15 residues. Germline V gene data show CDR1 as SGHRS and CDR2 as YFSETQ. The ends were cut back, 1 base at V and 4 bases at J, with 13 bases in the middle.

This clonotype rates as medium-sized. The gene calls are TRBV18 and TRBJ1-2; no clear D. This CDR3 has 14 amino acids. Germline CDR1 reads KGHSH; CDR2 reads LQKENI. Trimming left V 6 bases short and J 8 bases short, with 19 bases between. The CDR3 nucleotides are TGTGCCAGCTCCCCGGACCAGGAAAGGTGGGGCTACACCTTC. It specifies CASSPDQERWGYTF.

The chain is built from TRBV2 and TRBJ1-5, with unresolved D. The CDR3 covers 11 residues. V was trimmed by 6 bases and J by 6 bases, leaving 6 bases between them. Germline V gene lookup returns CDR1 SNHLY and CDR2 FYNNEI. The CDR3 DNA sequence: TGTGCCAGCAGGGAGTCTCAGCCCCAGCATTTT. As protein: CASRESQPQHF.

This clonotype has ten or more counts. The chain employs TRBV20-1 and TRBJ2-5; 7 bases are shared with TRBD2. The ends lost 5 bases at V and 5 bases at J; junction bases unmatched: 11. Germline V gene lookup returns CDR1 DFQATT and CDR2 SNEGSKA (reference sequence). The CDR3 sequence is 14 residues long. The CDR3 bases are TGCAGTGCTTCCCCCTCGACTAGCTCGGAGACCCAGTACTTC. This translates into CSASPSTSSETQYF.

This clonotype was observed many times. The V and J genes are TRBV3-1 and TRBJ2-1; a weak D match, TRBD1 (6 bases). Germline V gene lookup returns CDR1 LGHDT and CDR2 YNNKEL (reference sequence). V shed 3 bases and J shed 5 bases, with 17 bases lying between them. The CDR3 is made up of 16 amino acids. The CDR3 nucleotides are TGTGCCAGCAGCCACGGACTTCAGGGGAAGAACAATGAGCAGTTCTTC. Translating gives CASSHGLQGKNNEQFF.

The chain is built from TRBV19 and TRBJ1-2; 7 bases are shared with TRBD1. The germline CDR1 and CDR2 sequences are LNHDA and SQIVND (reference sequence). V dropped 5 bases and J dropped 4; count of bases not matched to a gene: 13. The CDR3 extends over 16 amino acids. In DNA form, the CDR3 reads TGTGCCAGTAGTCTCGCCGGGACAGTTACGGCCTATGGCTACACCTTC. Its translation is CASSLAGTVTAYGYTF.

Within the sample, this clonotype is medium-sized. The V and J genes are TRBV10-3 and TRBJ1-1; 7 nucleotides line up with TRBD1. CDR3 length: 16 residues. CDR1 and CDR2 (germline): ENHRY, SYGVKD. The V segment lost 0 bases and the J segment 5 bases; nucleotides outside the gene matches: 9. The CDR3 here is CAISESGQVGSTEAFF. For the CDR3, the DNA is TGTGCCATCAGTGAGTCAGGACAGGTGGGTTCAACTGAAGCTTTCTTT.

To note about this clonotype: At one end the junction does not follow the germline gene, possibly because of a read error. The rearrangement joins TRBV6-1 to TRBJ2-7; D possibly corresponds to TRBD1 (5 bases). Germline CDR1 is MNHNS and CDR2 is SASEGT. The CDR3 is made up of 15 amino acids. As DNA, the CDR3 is TGTCCCAGCAGTGTAAGTACAGGCAGCTACGAGCGGCAGTACTTC. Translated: CPSSVSTGSYERQYF.

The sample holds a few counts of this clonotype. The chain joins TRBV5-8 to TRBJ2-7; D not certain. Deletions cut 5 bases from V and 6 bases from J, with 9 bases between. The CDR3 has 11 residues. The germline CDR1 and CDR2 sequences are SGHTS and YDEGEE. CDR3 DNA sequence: TGTGCCAGCAGATCCCTCCCCGAGCAGTACTTC. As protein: CASRSLPEQYF.

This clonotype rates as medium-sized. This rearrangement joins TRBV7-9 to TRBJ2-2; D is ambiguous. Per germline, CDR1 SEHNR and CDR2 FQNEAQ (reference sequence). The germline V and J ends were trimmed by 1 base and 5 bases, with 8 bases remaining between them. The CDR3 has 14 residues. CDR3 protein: CASSLGRSTGELFF. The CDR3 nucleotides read TGTGCCAGCAGCTTAGGCAGGTCAACCGGGGAGCTGTTTTTT. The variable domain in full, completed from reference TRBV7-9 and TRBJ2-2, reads DTGVSQNPRHKITKRGQNVTFRCDPISEHNRLYWYRQTLGQGPEFLTYFQNEAQLEKSRLLSDRFSAERPKGSFSTLEIQRTEQGDSAMYLCASSLGRSTGELFFGEGSRLTVL.

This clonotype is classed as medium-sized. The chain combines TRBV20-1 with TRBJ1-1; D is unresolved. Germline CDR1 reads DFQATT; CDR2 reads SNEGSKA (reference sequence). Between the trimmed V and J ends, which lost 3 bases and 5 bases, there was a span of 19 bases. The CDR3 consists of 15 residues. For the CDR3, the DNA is TGCAGTGCTAGGACCGGCGTGGGCCAAATGACTGAAGCTTTCTTT. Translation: CSARTGVGQMTEAFF.

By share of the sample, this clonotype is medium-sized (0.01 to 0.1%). The CDR3 is CASSSPRQGNYGYTF. CDR3 nucleotides: TGTGCCAGCAGTTCCCCACGACAGGGGAACTATGGCTACACCTTC. The chain links TRBV6-6 to TRBJ1-2; 8 bases align to TRBD1. Per germline, CDR1 MNHNY and CDR2 SVGAGI (reference sequence). The CDR3 has 15 residues. V gave up 4 bases and J gave up 2 bases; unmatched junction bases: 6.

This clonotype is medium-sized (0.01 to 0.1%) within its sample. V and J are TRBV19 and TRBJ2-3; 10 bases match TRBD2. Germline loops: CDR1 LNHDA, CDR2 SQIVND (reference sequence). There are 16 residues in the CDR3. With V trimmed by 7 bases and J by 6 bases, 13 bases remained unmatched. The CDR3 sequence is CASTRGSGGPGDTQYF. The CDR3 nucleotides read TGTGCCAGTACCCGGGGTAGCGGGGGGCCGGGGGATACGCAGTATTTT.

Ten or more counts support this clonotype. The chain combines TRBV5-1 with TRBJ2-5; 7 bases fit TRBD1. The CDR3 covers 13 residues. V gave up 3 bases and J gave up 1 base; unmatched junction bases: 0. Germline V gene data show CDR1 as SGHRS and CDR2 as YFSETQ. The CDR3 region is CASSWDSQETQYF. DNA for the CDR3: TGCGCCAGCAGCTGGGACAGCCAAGAGACCCAGTACTTC.

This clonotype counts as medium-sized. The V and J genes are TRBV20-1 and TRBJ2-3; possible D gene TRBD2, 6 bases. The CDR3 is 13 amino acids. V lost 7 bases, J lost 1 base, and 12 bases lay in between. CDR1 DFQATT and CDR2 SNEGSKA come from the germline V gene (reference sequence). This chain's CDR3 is CSVGRDGTDTQYF. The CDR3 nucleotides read TGCAGTGTGGGGCGGGACGGCACAGATACGCAGTATTTT.

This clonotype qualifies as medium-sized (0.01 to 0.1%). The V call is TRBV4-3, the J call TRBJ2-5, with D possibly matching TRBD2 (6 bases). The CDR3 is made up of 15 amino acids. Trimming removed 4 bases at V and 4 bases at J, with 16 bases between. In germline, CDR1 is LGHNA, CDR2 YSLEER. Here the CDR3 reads CASSRSQGGIETQYF. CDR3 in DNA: TGCGCCAGCAGCCGGTCCCAGGGCGGGATAGAGACCCAGTACTTC.

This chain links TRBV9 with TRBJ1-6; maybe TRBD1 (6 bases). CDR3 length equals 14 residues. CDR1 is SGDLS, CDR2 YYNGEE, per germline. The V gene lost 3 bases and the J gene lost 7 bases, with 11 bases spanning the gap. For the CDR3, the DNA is TGTGCCAGCAGCGCAACAGGGATCAATTCACCCCTCCACTTT. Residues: CASSATGINSPLHF.

CDR3 region: CASQDRGYSPLHF. The CDR3 DNA is TGTGCCAGCCAGGACAGGGGTTATTCACCCCTCCACTTT. This chain joins TRBV28 and TRBJ1-6; 9 positions agree with TRBD1. Germline V CDR1 and CDR2: MDHEN, SYDVKM. This CDR3 is 13 amino acids long. Unmatched junction bases numbered 4, after V lost 8 bases and J lost 8 bases.

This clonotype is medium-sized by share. The CDR3 is CASSTDWGDYEQYF. In DNA, the CDR3 is TGTGCCAGCAGTACCGACTGGGGCGACTACGAGCAGTACTTC. The rearrangement uses TRBV6-5 and TRBJ2-7, with D possibly being TRBD1 (5 bases). Germline V gene data show CDR1 as MNHEY and CDR2 as SVGAGI. V shed 5 bases and J shed 3 bases, with 14 bases lying between them. The CDR3 runs 14 residues.

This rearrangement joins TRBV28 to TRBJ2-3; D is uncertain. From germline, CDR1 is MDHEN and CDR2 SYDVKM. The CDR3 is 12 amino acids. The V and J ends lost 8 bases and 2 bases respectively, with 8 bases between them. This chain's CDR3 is CASGKYTDTQYF. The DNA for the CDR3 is TGTGCCAGCGGGAAGTACACAGATACGCAGTATTTT. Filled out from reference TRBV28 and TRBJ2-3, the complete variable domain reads DVKVTQSSRYLVKRTGEKVFLECVQDMDHENMFWYRQDPGLGLRLIYFSYDVKMKEKGDIPEGYSVSREKKERFSLILESASTNQTSMYLCASGKYTDTQYFGPGTRLTVL.

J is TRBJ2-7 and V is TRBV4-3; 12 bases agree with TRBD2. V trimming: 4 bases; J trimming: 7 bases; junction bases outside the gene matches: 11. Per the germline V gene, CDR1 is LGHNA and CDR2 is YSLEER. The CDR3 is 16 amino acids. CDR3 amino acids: CASSPGTGLAGREQYF. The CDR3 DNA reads TGCGCCAGCAGCCCCGGGACGGGACTAGCGGGCAGGGAGCAGTACTTC.

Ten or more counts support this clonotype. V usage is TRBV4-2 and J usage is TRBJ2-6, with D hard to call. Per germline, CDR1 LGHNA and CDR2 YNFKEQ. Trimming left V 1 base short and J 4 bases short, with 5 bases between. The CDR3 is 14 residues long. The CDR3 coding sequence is TGTGCCAGCAGCCAAGGGACGGGGGCCAACGTCCTGACTTTC. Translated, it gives CASSQGTGANVLTF.

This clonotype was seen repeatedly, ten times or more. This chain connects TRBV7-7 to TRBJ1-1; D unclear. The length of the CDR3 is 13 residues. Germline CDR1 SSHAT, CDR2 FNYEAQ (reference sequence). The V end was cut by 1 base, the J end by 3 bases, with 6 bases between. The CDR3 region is CASSLEPDTEAFF. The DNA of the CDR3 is TGTGCCAGCAGCTTAGAACCTGACACTGAAGCTTTCTTT.